This T cell receptor (beta chain) originates from a study of response to subunit inactivated influenza vaccine. Study-wide points: That few new T cells are recruited by each seasonal influenza vaccination was the authors' suggestion.

Concerning this clonotype itself: Its antigen is unidentified.

In TCRdb, the RT-PCR reads were re-called with MiXCR into one record per CDR3 protein. The repertoire holds approximately 500,000 distinct CDR3 sequences, with 13% as singletons. The receptor's source is a man in his fifties or sixties who received an inactivated influenza vaccine. Sequences were derived from PBMCs from blood, sampled more than 35 days after vaccination.

The CDR3 coding sequence is TGTGCCAGCAGCGTCCTCGATAGATACGGGGAGCTGTTTTTT. It specifies CASSVLDRYGELFF. The chain links TRBV6-2 or TRBV6-3 to TRBJ2-2; the D is unclear. The CDR3 spans 14 residues. V was pared by 6 bases and J by 7 bases, with 15 bases between. Germline CDR1 MNHEY, CDR2 SVGEGT.